A selection of T cell receptor beta chains follows, all from one sample in a study of blood T cell repertoires in COVID-19. TCRdb's copy holds only in-frame clones and misses some; the assay was immunoSEQ multiplex PCR. The table lists tens of thousands of clones, approximately 81% of them singletons. The sequencing sample was made of peripheral blood. These TCRs come from a man of 80 years or more with active or convalescent COVID-19. CDR3s include the opening cysteine and the closing phenylalanine or tryptophan. The order of the fields is D gene, clone size, V gene, J gene, CDR3 protein, CDR3 DNA. The D gene is left open where the match is weak. Clone size appears in some rows only: once, few, many, or a class for an expanded clone.

D: .
size: .
V: TRBV18
J: TRBJ1-4
CDR3: CASSPQASGATNEKLFF
DNA: TGTGCCAGCTCACCACAGGCGAGCGGAGCAACTAATGAAAAACTGTTTTTT

D: TRBD1
size: .
V: TRBV7-9
J: TRBJ1-3
CDR3: CASSRRDSTSGNTIYF
DNA: TGTGCCAGCAGCCGAAGGGACAGCACATCTGGAAACACCATATATTTT

D: .
size: .
V: TRBV21-1
J: TRBJ2-7
CDR3: CASSKVRTSPGQATYEQYF
DNA: TGTGCCAGCAGCAAAGTCCGCACATCGCCGGGACAGGCCACCTACGAGCAGTACTTC

D: .
size: .
V: TRBV5-1
J: TRBJ1-1
CDR3: CASSSHRADTEAFF
DNA: TGCGCCAGCAGCTCTCACAGGGCCGACACTGAAGCTTTCTTT

D: .
size: .
V: TRBV20-1
J: TRBJ2-1
CDR3: CSASPPGAGEMVSEQFF
DNA: TGCAGTGCTAGTCCCCCAGGGGCGGGGGAAATGGTCAGTGAGCAGTTCTTC

D: .
size: .
V: TRBV23-1
J: TRBJ1-5
CDR3: CASIRQPHQPQHF
DNA: TGCGCCAGCATCAGGCAGCCCCATCAGCCCCAGCATTTT

D: TRBD1
size: .
V: TRBV6-4
J: TRBJ2-2
CDR3: CASRTGTGTTGELFF
DNA: TGTGCCAGCAGAACCGGGACAGGGACCACCGGGGAGCTGTTTTTT

D: .
size: .
V: TRBV15
J: TRBJ1-5
CDR3: CATSSIINRGLHQPQHF
DNA: TGTGCCACCAGCAGTATCATAAACAGAGGGCTTCATCAGCCCCAGCATTTT

D: .
size: .
V: TRBV6-4
J: TRBJ1-1
CDR3: CASSEKDSLNTEAFF
DNA: TGTGCCAGCAGTGAAAAGGACAGTTTGAACACTGAAGCTTTCTTT

D: TRBD2
size: .
V: TRBV3-1/TRBV3-2
J: TRBJ2-5
CDR3: CASRLNPTRGGAELETQYF
DNA: TGTGCCAGCAGACTAAACCCGACTCGCGGGGGGGCCGAATTAGAGACCCAGTACTTC

D: .
size: .
V: TRBV19
J: TRBJ1-5
CDR3: CASSIDADNQPQHF
DNA: TGTGCCAGTAGTATAGACGCAGATAATCAGCCCCAGCATTTT

D: TRBD1
size: .
V: TRBV7-9
J: TRBJ1-6
CDR3: CASTRDSNNSPLHF
DNA: TGTGCCAGCACCAGGGACAGCAATAATTCACCCCTCCACTTT

D: .
size: .
V: TRBV5-1
J: TRBJ1-2
CDR3: CASSLEGPGGYTF
DNA: TGCGCCAGCAGCTTGGAGGGGCCTGGGGGCTACACCTTC

D: .
size: few
V: TRBV19
J: TRBJ2-7
CDR3: CASGVRGGGEQYF
DNA: TGTGCCAGTGGCGTAAGGGGGGGCGGCGAGCAGTACTTC

D: .
size: few
V: TRBV5-1
J: TRBJ2-2
CDR3: CASSPVPGELFF
DNA: TGCGCCAGCAGCCCCGTCCCCGGGGAGCTGTTTTTT

D: .
size: .
V: TRBV21-1
J: TRBJ1-5
CDR3: CASSKAPGSPLGQPQHF
DNA: TGTGCCAGCAGCAAAGCGCCCGGTTCCCCCCTCGGTCAGCCCCAGCATTTT

D: .
size: .
V: TRBV5-5
J: TRBJ2-7
CDR3: CASSFGAGLYEQYF
DNA: TGTGCCAGCAGCTTTGGTGCGGGGCTCTACGAGCAGTACTTC

D: .
size: .
V: TRBV5-1
J: TRBJ2-7
CDR3: CASSLIRRAYEQYF
DNA: TGCGCCAGCAGCTTGATTAGGCGGGCCTACGAGCAGTACTTC

D: TRBD2
size: .
V: TRBV6-4
J: TRBJ2-1
CDR3: CASSELSGSSYNEQFF
DNA: TGTGCCAGCAGTGAGTTGAGCGGGAGCTCCTACAATGAGCAGTTCTTC

D: TRBD1
size: .
V: TRBV18
J: TRBJ1-1
CDR3: CASSPGQAQRNTEAFF
DNA: TGTGCCAGCTCACCCGGACAGGCCCAACGGAACACTGAAGCTTTCTTT

D: TRBD1
size: .
V: TRBV11-2
J: TRBJ1-2
CDR3: CASSLELGQYYGYTF
DNA: TGTGCCAGCAGCTTAGAGTTGGGACAGTACTATGGCTACACCTTC

D: .
size: .
V: TRBV9
J: TRBJ1-5
CDR3: CASSVVPDSNQPQHF
DNA: TGTGCCAGCAGCGTAGTGCCAGATAGCAATCAGCCCCAGCATTTT

D: TRBD1
size: once
V: TRBV6-5
J: TRBJ2-2
CDR3: CASSNSQGVDTGELFF
DNA: TGTGCCAGCAGTAACTCTCAGGGGGTGGACACCGGGGAGCTGTTTTTT

D: TRBD2
size: .
V: TRBV6-1
J: TRBJ2-5
CDR3: CASSDHPGGTQYF
DNA: TGTGCCAGCAGTGATCACCCGGGGGGGACCCAGTACTTC

D: .
size: .
V: TRBV18
J: TRBJ1-4
CDR3: CASSPGATNEKLFF
DNA: TGTGCCAGCTCACCGGGAGCAACTAATGAAAAACTGTTTTTT

D: .
size: .
V: TRBV2
J: TRBJ1-1
CDR3: CASSEALRTVTRGRTEAFF
DNA: TGTGCCAGCAGTGAAGCGCTAAGGACAGTAACACGGGGTAGGACTGAAGCTTTCTTT

D: .
size: .
V: TRBV7-9
J: TRBJ2-7
CDR3: CASSSGTYEQYF
DNA: TGTGCCAGCAGCTCGGGGACCTACGAGCAGTACTTC

D: .
size: .
V: TRBV5-1
J: TRBJ2-5
CDR3: CASSLEGTLQETQYF
DNA: TGCGCCAGCAGCTTGGAGGGGACTCTCCAAGAGACCCAGTACTTC

D: .
size: .
V: TRBV27
J: TRBJ1-2
CDR3: CASSLGYGSYGYTF
DNA: TGTGCCAGCAGTTTAGGGTACGGGTCCTATGGCTACACCTTC

D: TRBD2
size: .
V: TRBV7-2
J: TRBJ2-5
CDR3: CASSLGGLAGETQYF
DNA: TGTGCCAGCAGCTTAGGTGGACTAGCGGGGGAGACCCAGTACTTC

D: TRBD1
size: .
V: TRBV4-1
J: TRBJ1-2
CDR3: CASSWTTGGAYGYTF
DNA: TGCGCCAGCAGCTGGACGACAGGGGGAGCCTATGGCTACACCTTC

D: TRBD1
size: .
V: TRBV7-9
J: TRBJ1-3
CDR3: CASSLTGGAGNTIYF
DNA: TGTGCCAGCAGCCTTACAGGGGGCGCTGGAAACACCATATATTTT

D: .
size: .
V: TRBV6-5
J: TRBJ1-6
CDR3: CASSPGVPDNSPLHF
DNA: TGTGCCAGCAGCCCGGGGGTCCCCGATAATTCACCCCTCCACTTT

D: TRBD2
size: few
V: TRBV7-9
J: TRBJ2-1
CDR3: CASTAGGGAYNEQFF
DNA: TGTGCCAGCACCGCCGGCGGGGGGGCCTACAATGAGCAGTTCTTC

D: TRBD1
size: .
V: TRBV2
J: TRBJ2-7
CDR3: CASRGPTGGYAYEQYF
DNA: TGTGCCAGCAGGGGGCCTACAGGGGGTTACGCCTACGAGCAGTACTTC

D: TRBD2
size: .
V: TRBV28
J: TRBJ2-7
CDR3: CASSPPRGERYEQYF
DNA: TGTGCCAGCAGTCCTCCCCGGGGGGAACGGTACGAGCAGTACTTC

D: .
size: once
V: TRBV3-1/TRBV3-2
J: TRBJ2-5
CDR3: CASSQEGAGLAMETQYF
DNA: TGTGCCAGCAGCCAAGAGGGGGCTGGGTTAGCGATGGAGACCCAGTACTTC

D: .
size: once
V: TRBV28
J: TRBJ1-2
CDR3: CASSPGGESSYGYTF
DNA: TGTGCCAGCAGTCCGGGGGGGGAGAGTAGCTATGGCTACACCTTC

D: .
size: .
V: TRBV5-6
J: TRBJ2-5
CDR3: CASSLDPRETQYF
DNA: TGTGCCAGCAGCTTAGACCCGCGGGAGACCCAGTACTTC